Detailed here is one T cell receptor beta chain. V lost 3 bases, J lost 5 bases, and 9 bases stayed unmatched. The CDR3 extends over 15 amino acids. Germline V gene lookup returns CDR1 SGDLS and CDR2 YYNGEE. Clones were sequenced by immunoSEQ multiplex PCR, and TCRdb holds only the in-frame ones, with some missing. The sample has tens of thousands of clones, roughly 92% seen once. This sample is drawn from a study of T cell changes during pregnancy in multiple sclerosis. The J gene is TRBJ1-2, the V gene TRBV9; 8 bases line up with TRBD1. The sequence derives from a female donor with multiple sclerosis, enrolled in a pregnancy study. Material: peripheral blood, obtained in the third trimester of pregnancy. For the CDR3, the DNA is TGTGCCAGCAGCGGACAAGGCAGGGGGCCATATGGCTACACCTTC. It encodes CASSGQGRGPYGYTF.